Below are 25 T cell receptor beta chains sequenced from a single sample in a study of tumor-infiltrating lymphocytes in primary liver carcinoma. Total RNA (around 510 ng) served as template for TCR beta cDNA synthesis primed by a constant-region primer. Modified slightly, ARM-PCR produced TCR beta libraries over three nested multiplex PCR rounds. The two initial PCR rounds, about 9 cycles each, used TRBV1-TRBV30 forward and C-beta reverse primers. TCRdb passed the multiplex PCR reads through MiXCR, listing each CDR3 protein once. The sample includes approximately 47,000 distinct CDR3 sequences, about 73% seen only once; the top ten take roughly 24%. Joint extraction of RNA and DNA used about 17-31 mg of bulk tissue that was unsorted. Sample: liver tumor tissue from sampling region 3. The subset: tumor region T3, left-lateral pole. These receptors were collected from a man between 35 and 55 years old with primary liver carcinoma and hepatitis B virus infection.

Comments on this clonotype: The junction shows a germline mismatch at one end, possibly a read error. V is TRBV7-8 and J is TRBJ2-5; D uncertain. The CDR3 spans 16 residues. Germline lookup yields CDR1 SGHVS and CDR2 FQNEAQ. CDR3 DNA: TGTGCCAACAGCCCCCGGAGAGCAGGCGGTCAAGAGACCCAGTACTTC. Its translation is CANSPRRAGGQETQYF.

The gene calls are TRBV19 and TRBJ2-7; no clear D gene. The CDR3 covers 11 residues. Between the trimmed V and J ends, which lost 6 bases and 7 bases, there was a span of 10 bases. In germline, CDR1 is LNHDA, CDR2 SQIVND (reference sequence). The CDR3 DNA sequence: TGTGCCAGTAGGTCCCCTCGGGAGCAGTACTTC. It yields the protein CASRSPREQYF.

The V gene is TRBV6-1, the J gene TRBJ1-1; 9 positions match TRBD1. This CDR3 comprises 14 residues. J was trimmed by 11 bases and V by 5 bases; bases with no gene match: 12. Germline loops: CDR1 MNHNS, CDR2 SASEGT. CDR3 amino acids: CASSTLPGQGWAFF. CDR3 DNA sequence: TGTGCCAGCAGTACGCTCCCGGGACAGGGATGGGCTTTCTTT.

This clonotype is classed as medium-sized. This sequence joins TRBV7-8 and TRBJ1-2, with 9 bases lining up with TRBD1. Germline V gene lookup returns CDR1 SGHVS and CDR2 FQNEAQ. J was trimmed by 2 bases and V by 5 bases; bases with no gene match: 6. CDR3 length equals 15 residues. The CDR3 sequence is CASSPRTGVNYGYTF. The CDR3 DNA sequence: TGTGCCAGCAGCCCTCGGACAGGGGTGAACTATGGCTACACCTTC.

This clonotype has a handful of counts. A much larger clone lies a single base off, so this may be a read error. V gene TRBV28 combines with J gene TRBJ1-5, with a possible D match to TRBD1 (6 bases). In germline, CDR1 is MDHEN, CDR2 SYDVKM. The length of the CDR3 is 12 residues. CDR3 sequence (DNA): TGTGCCAGCAGTTTACAAGGACAGCACCAGCATTTT. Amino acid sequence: CASSLQGQHQHF.

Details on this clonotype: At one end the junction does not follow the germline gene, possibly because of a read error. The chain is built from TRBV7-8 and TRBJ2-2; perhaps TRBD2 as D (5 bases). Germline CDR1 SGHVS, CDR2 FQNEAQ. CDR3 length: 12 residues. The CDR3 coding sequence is TGTGCCAGCAGCTTTAGTGTGGAGGAGCTGTTTTTC. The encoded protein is CASSFSVEELFF.

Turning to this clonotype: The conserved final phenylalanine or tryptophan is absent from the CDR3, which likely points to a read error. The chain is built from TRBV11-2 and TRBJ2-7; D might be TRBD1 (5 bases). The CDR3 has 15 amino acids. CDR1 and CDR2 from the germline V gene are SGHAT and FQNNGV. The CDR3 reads CATSLDAGNRYEQYS. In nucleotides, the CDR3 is TGTGCCACCAGCTTAGACGCAGGGAATCGCTACGAGCAGTACTCC.

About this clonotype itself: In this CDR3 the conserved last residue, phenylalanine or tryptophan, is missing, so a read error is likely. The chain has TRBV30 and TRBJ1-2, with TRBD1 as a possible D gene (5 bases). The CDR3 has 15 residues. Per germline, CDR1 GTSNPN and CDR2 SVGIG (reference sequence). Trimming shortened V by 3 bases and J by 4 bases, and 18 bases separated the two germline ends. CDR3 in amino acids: CAWRQTWGGLYGYTL. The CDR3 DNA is TGTGCCTGGAGACAAACATGGGGGGGACTCTATGGCTACACCCTC.

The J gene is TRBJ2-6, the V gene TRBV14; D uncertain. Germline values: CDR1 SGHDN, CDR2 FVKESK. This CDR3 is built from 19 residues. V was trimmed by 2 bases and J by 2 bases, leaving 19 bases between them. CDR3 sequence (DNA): TGTGCCAGCAGCCAACCGAGCTACCGAATAGGCCCTGGGGCCAACGTCCTGACTTTC. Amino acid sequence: CASSQPSYRIGPGANVLTF.

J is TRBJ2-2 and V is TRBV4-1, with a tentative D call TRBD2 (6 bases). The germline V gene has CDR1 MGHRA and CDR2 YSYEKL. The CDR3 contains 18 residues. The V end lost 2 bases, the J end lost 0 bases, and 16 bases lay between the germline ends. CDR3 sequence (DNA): TGCGCCAGCAGCCAAAGTCCATTCGGGACTGCGAACACCGGGGAGCTGTTTTTT. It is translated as CASSQSPFGTANTGELFF.

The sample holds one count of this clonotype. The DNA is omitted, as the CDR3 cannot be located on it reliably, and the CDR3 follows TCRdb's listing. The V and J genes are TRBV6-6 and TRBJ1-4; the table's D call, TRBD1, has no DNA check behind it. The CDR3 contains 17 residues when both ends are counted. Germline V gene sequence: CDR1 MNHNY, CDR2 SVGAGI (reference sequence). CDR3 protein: CASSFGTGATSNEKLFF.

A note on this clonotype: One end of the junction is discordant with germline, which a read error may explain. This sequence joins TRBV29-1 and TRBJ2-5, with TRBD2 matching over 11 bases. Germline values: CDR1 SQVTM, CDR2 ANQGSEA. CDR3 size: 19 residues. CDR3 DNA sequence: TGCAGTGTTGAGGGGAGGCTAGCGGGAGGATCAAGGGGGCAAGAGACCAAGTACTTC. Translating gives CSVEGRLAGGSRGQETKYF.

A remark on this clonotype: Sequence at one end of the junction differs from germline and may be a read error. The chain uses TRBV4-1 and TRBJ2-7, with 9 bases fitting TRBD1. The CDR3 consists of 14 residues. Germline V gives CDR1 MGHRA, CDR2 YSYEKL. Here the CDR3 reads CASIQDGDRDEQYF. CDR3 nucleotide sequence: TGCGCCAGCATCCAAGACGGGGACAGGGACGAGCAATACTTC.

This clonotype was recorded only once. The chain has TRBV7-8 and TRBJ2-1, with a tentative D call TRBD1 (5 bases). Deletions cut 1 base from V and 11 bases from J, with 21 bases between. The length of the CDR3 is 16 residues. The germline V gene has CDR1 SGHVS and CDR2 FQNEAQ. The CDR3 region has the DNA TGTGCCAGCAGCTTAGAGGGGAACTACGCCCGAGGTCAGCAGTTCTTC. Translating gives CASSLEGNYARGQQFF.

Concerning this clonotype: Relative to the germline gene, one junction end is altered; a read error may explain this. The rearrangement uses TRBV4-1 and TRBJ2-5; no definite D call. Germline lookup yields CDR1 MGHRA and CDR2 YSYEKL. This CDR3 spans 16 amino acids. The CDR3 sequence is CDSSQVFPTDGKTQNF. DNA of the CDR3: TGCGACAGCAGCCAAGTGTTTCCCACCGACGGAAAGACCCAGAACTTC.

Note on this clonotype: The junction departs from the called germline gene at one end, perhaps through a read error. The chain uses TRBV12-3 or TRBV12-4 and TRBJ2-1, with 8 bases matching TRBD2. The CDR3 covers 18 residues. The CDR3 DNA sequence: TGTGCCAGCAGTCCTCGGGGAGCGGGAGAAGGCTCCTACGATGAGGAGTTCTTC. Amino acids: CASSPRGAGEGSYDEEFF.

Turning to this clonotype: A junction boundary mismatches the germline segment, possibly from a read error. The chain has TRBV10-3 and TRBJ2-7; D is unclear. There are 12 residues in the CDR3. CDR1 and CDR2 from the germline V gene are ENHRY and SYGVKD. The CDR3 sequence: CAFSRDDSAQYF. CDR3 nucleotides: TGTGCCTTCAGCCGAGATGACTCAGCGCAGTACTTT.

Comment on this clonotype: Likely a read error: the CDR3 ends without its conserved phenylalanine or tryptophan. The CDR3 DNA follows: TGTGCCATCAGCCTGGGACTAGCGGGAGAAGTTGGCAATGAGCAGTTCTCC. This encodes CAISLGLAGEVGNEQFS. The J gene is TRBJ2-1, the V gene TRBV11-1, with TRBD2 matching 14 bases. This CDR3 has 17 amino acids. Germline-derived CDR1 and CDR2 are SGHAT and FQDESV (reference sequence).

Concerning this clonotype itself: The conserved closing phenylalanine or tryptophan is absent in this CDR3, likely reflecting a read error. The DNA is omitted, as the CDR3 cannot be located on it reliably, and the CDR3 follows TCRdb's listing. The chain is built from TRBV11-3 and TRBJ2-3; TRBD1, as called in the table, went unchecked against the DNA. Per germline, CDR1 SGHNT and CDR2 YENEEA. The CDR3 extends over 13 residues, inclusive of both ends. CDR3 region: CACSPQGGDTRYL.

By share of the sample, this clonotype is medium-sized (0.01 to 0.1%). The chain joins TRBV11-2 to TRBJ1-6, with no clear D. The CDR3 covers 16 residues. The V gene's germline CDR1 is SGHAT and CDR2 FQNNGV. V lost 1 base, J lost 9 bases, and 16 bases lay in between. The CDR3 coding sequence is TGTGCCAGCAGCTTAGGGGTCTCTGGAGAAGGTTCACCCCTCCACTTT. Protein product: CASSLGVSGEGSPLHF.

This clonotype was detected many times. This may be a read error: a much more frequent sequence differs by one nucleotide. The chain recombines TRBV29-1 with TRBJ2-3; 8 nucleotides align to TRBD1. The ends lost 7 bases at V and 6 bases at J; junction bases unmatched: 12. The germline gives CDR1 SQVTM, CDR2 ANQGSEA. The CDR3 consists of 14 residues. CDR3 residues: CSAGQGDIADTQYF. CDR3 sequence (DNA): TGCAGCGCTGGACAGGGTGACATCGCCGATACGCAGTATTTT.

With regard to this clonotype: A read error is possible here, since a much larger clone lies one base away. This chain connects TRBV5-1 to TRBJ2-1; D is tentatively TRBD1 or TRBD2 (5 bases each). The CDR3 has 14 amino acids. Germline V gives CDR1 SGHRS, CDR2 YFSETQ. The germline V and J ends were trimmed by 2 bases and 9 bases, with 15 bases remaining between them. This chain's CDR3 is CASSFAAGSSEQFF. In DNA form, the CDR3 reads TGCGCCAGCAGCTTCGCCGCAGGGAGTAGTGAGCAGTTCTTC. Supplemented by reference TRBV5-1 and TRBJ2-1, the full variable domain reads KAGVTQTPRYLIKTRGQQVTLSCSPISGHRSVSWYQQTPGQGLQFLFEYFSETQRNKGNFPGRFSGRQFSNSRSEMNVSTLELGDSALYLCASSFAAGSSEQFFGPGTRLTVL.

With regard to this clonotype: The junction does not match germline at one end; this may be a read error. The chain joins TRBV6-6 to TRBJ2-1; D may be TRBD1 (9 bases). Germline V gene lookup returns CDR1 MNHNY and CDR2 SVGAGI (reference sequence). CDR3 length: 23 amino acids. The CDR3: CANSYHGTGIPTRREGLKNEQFF. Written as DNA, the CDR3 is TGTGCCAACAGTTACCACGGGACAGGGATTCCTACTAGACGGGAGGGACTAAAAAACGAGCAGTTCTTC.

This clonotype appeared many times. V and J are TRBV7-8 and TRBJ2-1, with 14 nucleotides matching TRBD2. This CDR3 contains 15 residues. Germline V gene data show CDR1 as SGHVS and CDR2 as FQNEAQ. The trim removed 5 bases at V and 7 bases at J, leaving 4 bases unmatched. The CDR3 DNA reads TGTGCCAGCAGCCTTGGACTAGCGGGAGGTAATGAGCAGTTCTTC. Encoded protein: CASSLGLAGGNEQFF.

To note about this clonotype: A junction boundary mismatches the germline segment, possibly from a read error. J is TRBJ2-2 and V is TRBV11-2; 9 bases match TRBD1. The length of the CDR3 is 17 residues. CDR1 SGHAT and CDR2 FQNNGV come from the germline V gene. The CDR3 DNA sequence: TGTGCTAGCAGCTTTGATCGGGACAGGGTCGGCACCGGGGGGTTGTTTTTT. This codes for CASSFDRDRVGTGGLFF. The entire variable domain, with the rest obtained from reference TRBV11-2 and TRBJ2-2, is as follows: EAGVAQSPRYKIIEKRQSVAFWCNPISGHATLYWYQQILGQGPKLLIQFQNNGVVDDSQLPKDRFSAERLKGVDSTLKIQPAKLEDSAVYLCASSFDRDRVGTGGLFFGEGSRLTVL.